The present TCR beta chain was sequenced within a study of CD8+CD57+ T cells in acquired aplastic anemia. Study background: Sorted CD4+ and CD8+ cells gave a mean 3.2 ug DNA, range roughly 0.2 to 27.4 ug. As sequenced from healthy donors, CD4+ cells averaged around 11 million reads. Study observations and caveats: Both patients and controls carried the same twenty-nine CD8+ CDR3 sequences. No significant patient-versus-control difference appeared in CD8+ Simpson's diversity.

Concerning this clonotype itself: Its antigen is currently unknown. It may be a read error: a sequence one base away is much more abundant.

The CDR3 extends over 17 amino acids. The germline V gene encodes CDR1 SGHKS and CDR2 YYEKEE (reference sequence). Profiling that covered TCR beta VDJ and CDR3 relied on genomic DNA as its template. TCRdb reprocessed the reads with MiXCR, giving one entry per CDR3 protein. Of 400,000 to 450,000 distinct CDR3 sequences listed, around 68% are singletons. This TCR derives from a human donor in good health, serving as a control. Sample: sorted CD4+, CD8+, or CD8+CD57+ T cells (not recorded which) from PBMCs. The chain uses TRBV5-5 and TRBJ2-3, with 8 bases aligning to TRBD1. CDR3 protein: CASSAEVFGQGPDTQYF. CDR3 coding DNA: TGCGCCAGCAGCGCGGAGGTTTTTGGACAGGGCCCCGATACGCAGTATTTT.